The subject of this entry is one TCR beta chain. The antigen is not known. The sample is drawn from a study of CD8 T cells in ankylosing spondylitis. Findings and limits, study-wide: Reported data indicate significant enrichment of disease-linked clones within matched ankylosing spondylitis synovial fluid.

TCRdb recomputed calls from the 5' RACE reads with MiXCR, one row per CDR3 protein. The sample includes about 260,000 distinct CDR3 sequences, about 20% seen only once; the top ten take 7.8%. Sequenced input: blood, either unsorted or a sorted T cell fraction (not recorded which). The source of this sequence is a male donor with ankylosing spondylitis or in good health (not recorded which).

CDR3 nucleotides: TGCAGTGCTGGTAGCGGGAGGGCCTCCGCCGGGGAGCTGTTTTTT. Residues: CSAGSGRASAGELFF. The chain couples TRBV20-1 to TRBJ2-2; 11 bases fit TRBD2. Germline CDR1 DFQATT, CDR2 SNEGSKA (reference sequence). V lost 5 bases and J lost 6; bases outside the gene matches: 8. This CDR3 comprises 15 residues.